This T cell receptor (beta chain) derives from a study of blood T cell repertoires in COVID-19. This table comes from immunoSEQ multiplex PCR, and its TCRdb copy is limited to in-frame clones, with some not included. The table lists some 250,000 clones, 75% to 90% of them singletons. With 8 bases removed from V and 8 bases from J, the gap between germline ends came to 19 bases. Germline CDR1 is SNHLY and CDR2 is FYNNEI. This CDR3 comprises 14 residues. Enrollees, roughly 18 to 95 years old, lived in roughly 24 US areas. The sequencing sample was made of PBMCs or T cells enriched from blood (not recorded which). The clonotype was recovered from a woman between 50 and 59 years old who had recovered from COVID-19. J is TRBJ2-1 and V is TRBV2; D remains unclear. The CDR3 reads CASSAGFSLYEQFF. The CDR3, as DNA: TGTGCCAGCTCGGCCGGGTTTTCGTTGTATGAGCAGTTCTTC.